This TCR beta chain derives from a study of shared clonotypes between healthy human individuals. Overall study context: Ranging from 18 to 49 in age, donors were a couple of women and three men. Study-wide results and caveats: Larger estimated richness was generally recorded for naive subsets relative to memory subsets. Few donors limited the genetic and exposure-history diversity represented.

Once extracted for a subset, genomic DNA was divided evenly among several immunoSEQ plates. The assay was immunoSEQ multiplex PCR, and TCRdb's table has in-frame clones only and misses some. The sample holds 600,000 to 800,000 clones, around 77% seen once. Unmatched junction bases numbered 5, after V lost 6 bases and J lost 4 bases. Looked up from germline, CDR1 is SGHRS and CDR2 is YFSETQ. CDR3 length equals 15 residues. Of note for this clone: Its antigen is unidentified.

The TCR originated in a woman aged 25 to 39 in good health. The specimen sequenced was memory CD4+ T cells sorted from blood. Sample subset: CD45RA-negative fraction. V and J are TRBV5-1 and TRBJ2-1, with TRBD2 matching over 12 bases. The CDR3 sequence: CASTQTSGGYNEQFF. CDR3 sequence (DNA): TGCGCCAGCACCCAGACTAGCGGGGGTTACAATGAGCAGTTCTTC.